These T cell receptor beta chains were read from a single sample in a study of blood T cell repertoires in COVID-19. Libraries were prepared by immunoSEQ multiplex PCR; TCRdb keeps only in-frame clonotypes and omits some of them. The data contain around 140,000 clones, around 90% of them singletons. Sequenced: peripheral blood. These receptor sequences come from a man aged 70-80 years with acute or convalescent COVID-19. CDR3s include the opening cysteine and the closing phenylalanine or tryptophan. Fields, in order: V gene, clone size, D gene, J gene, CDR3 protein, CDR3 DNA. D genes are given only for firm matches. Not all rows give a size; the values are once, few, many and, for expanded clones, a class.

TRBV29-1	.	.	TRBJ2-7	CSVEGGIGSYEQYF	TGCAGCGTTGAAGGAGGTATCGGCTCCTACGAGCAGTACTTC
TRBV30	.	.	TRBJ2-1	CASNRGGGSEFF	TGTGCCTCAAACCGAGGGGGGGGATCCGAGTTCTTC
TRBV28	.	TRBD2	TRBJ2-5	CASSLGLAGVETQYF	TGTGCCAGCAGTTTAGGGTTGGCGGGAGTTGAGACCCAGTACTTC
TRBV6-1	.	TRBD1	TRBJ1-1	CASSEQGRQGTF	TGTGCCAGCAGTGAACAGGGACGACAGGGGACCTTT
TRBV7-6	.	TRBD2	TRBJ2-1	CASSLGGISYNEQFF	TGTGCCAGCAGCTTGGGAGGGATCTCCTACAATGAGCAGTTCTTC
TRBV28	.	.	TRBJ2-3	CASSLGGAFIPDTQYF	TGTGCCAGCAGTTTAGGAGGGGCCTTTATCCCAGATACGCAGTATTTT
TRBV7-2	many	TRBD1	TRBJ1-2	CASSSDRGLGYTF	TGTGCCAGCAGCTCGGACAGGGGGCTTGGCTACACCTTC
TRBV6-5	.	.	TRBJ1-2	CASSPGKAYGYTF	TGTGCCAGCAGCCCCGGGAAAGCCTATGGCTACACCTTC
TRBV13	.	.	TRBJ1-2	CASSTTGYGYTF	TGTGCCAGCAGCACCACAGGCTATGGCTACACCTTC
TRBV3-1/TRBV3-2	few	TRBD1	TRBJ1-2	CASSTRQGGYGYTF	TGTGCCAGCAGCACCCGACAGGGCGGCTATGGCTACACCTTC
TRBV19	.	TRBD1	TRBJ1-3	CASSEQGAYTIYF	TGTGCCAGTAGTGAACAGGGGGCTTACACCATATATTTT
TRBV11-2	.	TRBD1	TRBJ2-2	CASSPVGQGYSGELFF	TGTGCCAGCAGCCCAGTCGGACAGGGGTATTCCGGGGAGCTGTTTTTT
TRBV11-2	.	.	TRBJ2-7	CASSLEGGGTPNYEQYF	TGTGCCAGCAGCTTAGAGGGAGGGGGGACTCCCAACTACGAGCAGTACTTC